This T cell receptor beta chain was retrieved from a study of T cell changes during pregnancy in multiple sclerosis. The data were produced by immunoSEQ multiplex PCR, yet TCRdb's version contains in-frame clones alone and is incomplete. The sample lists under 80,000 clones; roughly 92% were seen once. This CDR3 comprises 16 residues. The germline gives CDR1 SGHTA, CDR2 FQGNSA. Unmatched junction bases numbered 9, after V lost 6 bases and J lost 4 bases. The clonotype originates from a female donor with multiple sclerosis, enrolled in a pregnancy study. Material: peripheral blood, obtained before pregnancy. The chain has TRBV7-2 and TRBJ2-3; TRBD2 matches 11 bases. In nucleotides, the CDR3 is TGTGCCAGCAGGAGACCGGGACTAGCGGACTCAGATACGCAGTATTTT. It translates to CASRRPGLADSDTQYF.